This is a list of T cell receptor beta chains from one sample in a study of blood T cells in healthy people across ages. Each CDR3 protein is one row after TCRdb ran MiXCR on the 5' RACE reads. The data show some 1.8 million distinct CDR3 sequences, roughly two fifths seen once. What was sequenced was blood. Receptors were obtained from a human donor in good health. The CDR3 runs from the conserved cysteine through the conserved F or W. The order of the fields is D gene, V gene, J gene, clone size, CDR3 protein, CDR3 DNA. D genes are given only for firm matches. Clone size is not always given. Where it is, it says once, few, many or a class for expanded clones.

d_call: TRBD1
v_call: TRBV5-1
j_call: TRBJ2-3
clone_size: .
cdr3_aa: CASSLFGQGALDTQYF
cdr3_nt: TGCGCCAGCAGCTTGTTTGGACAGGGGGCGCTGGATACGCAGTATTTT

d_call: .
v_call: TRBV18
j_call: TRBJ1-2
clone_size: .
cdr3_aa: CASSPAQVGGYTF
cdr3_nt: TGTGCCAGCTCACCCGCTCAAGTGGGGGGCTACACCTTC

d_call: .
v_call: TRBV5-5
j_call: TRBJ2-3
clone_size: .
cdr3_aa: CASSLEIGQGVPDTQYF
cdr3_nt: TGTGCCAGCAGCTTGGAGATCGGGCAGGGCGTCCCAGATACGCAGTATTTT

d_call: TRBD1
v_call: TRBV11-2
j_call: TRBJ1-2
clone_size: .
cdr3_aa: CASSSTRQGIYGYTF
cdr3_nt: TGTGCCAGCAGCTCCACACGACAGGGAATCTATGGCTACACCTTC

d_call: .
v_call: TRBV20-1
j_call: TRBJ1-5
clone_size: .
cdr3_aa: CSARPGSGASQPQHF
cdr3_nt: TGCAGTGCTAGGCCAGGATCAGGGGCTAGTCAGCCCCAGCATTTT

d_call: .
v_call: TRBV29-1
j_call: TRBJ2-5
clone_size: .
cdr3_aa: CSVAYSDQETQYF
cdr3_nt: TGCAGCGTTGCCTATAGCGACCAAGAGACCCAGTACTTC

d_call: TRBD2
v_call: TRBV11-3
j_call: TRBJ2-1
clone_size: few
cdr3_aa: CASSLATSGGGNEQFF
cdr3_nt: TGTGCCAGCAGCCTCGCGACTAGCGGGGGCGGAAATGAGCAGTTCTTC

d_call: .
v_call: TRBV12-3/TRBV12-4
j_call: TRBJ1-2
clone_size: .
cdr3_aa: CASSPPGGSYGYTF
cdr3_nt: TGTGCCAGCAGTCCCCCTGGCGGGTCCTATGGCTACACCTTC

d_call: .
v_call: TRBV6-1
j_call: TRBJ2-7
clone_size: .
cdr3_aa: CASDGTGTYEQYF
cdr3_nt: TGTGCCAGCGACGGAACAGGGACCTACGAGCAGTACTTC

d_call: .
v_call: TRBV7-2
j_call: TRBJ2-4
clone_size: few
cdr3_aa: CASSLREDYPVEQYF
cdr3_nt: TGTGCCAGCAGCTTAAGGGAGGACTACCCGGTAGAGCAGTACTTC

d_call: .
v_call: TRBV4-3
j_call: TRBJ2-7
clone_size: few
cdr3_aa: CASSPKSYLPGKSYEQYF
cdr3_nt: TGCGCCAGCAGCCCGAAATCTTACCTCCCCGGGAAATCCTACGAGCAGTACTTC

d_call: .
v_call: TRBV7-2
j_call: TRBJ2-5
clone_size: .
cdr3_aa: CASSLARWKTEETQYF
cdr3_nt: TGTGCCAGCAGCCTAGCCCGATGGAAGACTGAAGAGACCCAGTACTTC

d_call: .
v_call: TRBV5-1
j_call: TRBJ2-5
clone_size: .
cdr3_aa: CASSSFGEETQYF
cdr3_nt: TGCGCCAGCAGCTCGTTCGGTGAAGAGACCCAGTACTTC

d_call: TRBD1
v_call: TRBV6-1
j_call: TRBJ2-3
clone_size: .
cdr3_aa: CASGKNAGWTGMGDTQYF
cdr3_nt: TGTGCCAGCGGAAAGAATGCGGGATGGACAGGGATGGGGGATACGCAGTATTTT

d_call: .
v_call: TRBV11-2
j_call: TRBJ1-1
clone_size: .
cdr3_aa: CASSLTMHPEAFF
cdr3_nt: TGTGCCAGCAGCTTAACGATGCATCCTGAAGCTTTCTTT

d_call: .
v_call: TRBV28
j_call: TRBJ2-7
clone_size: .
cdr3_aa: CASKIPGVYYEQYF
cdr3_nt: TGTGCCAGCAAAATACCAGGGGTCTACTACGAGCAGTACTTC

d_call: .
v_call: TRBV15
j_call: TRBJ2-5
clone_size: .
cdr3_aa: CATSKLQETQYF
cdr3_nt: TGTGCCACCAGTAAGCTTCAAGAGACCCAGTACTTC

d_call: .
v_call: TRBV28
j_call: TRBJ1-4
clone_size: .
cdr3_aa: CASSLVQREKLFF
cdr3_nt: TGTGCCAGCAGTTTAGTACAGAGAGAAAAACTGTTTTTT

d_call: TRBD2
v_call: TRBV5-1
j_call: TRBJ2-3
clone_size: .
cdr3_aa: CASSAGTSGAVDTQYF
cdr3_nt: TGCGCCAGCAGCGCGGGGACTAGCGGGGCAGTAGATACGCAGTATTTT

d_call: TRBD1
v_call: TRBV14
j_call: TRBJ2-1
clone_size: once
cdr3_aa: CASRRGGWDEQFF
cdr3_nt: TGTGCCAGCAGGCGAGGGGGCTGGGATGAGCAGTTCTTC

d_call: .
v_call: TRBV7-2
j_call: TRBJ1-5
clone_size: .
cdr3_aa: CASSPDGQSNQPQHF
cdr3_nt: TGTGCCAGCAGCCCCGACGGACAGTCCAATCAGCCCCAGCATTTT

d_call: .
v_call: TRBV20-1
j_call: TRBJ1-6
clone_size: .
cdr3_aa: CSASGLSSYNSPLHF
cdr3_nt: TGCAGTGCCTCGGGGCTGAGCTCCTATAATTCACCCCTCCACTTT

d_call: .
v_call: TRBV4-3
j_call: TRBJ1-2
clone_size: .
cdr3_aa: CASSQDNIGVVGYTF
cdr3_nt: TGCGCCAGCAGCCAAGATAATATAGGGGTGGTGGGCTACACCTTC

d_call: .
v_call: TRBV12-3/TRBV12-4
j_call: TRBJ2-1
clone_size: .
cdr3_aa: CASRAPVTGQFF
cdr3_nt: TGTGCCAGCAGGGCCCCTGTGACTGGACAGTTCTTC

d_call: .
v_call: TRBV4-1
j_call: TRBJ1-5
clone_size: .
cdr3_aa: CASSQVPGHGNQPQHF
cdr3_nt: TGCGCCAGCAGCCAAGTGCCGGGACACGGGAATCAGCCCCAGCATTTT

d_call: TRBD1
v_call: TRBV12-3/TRBV12-4
j_call: TRBJ2-4
clone_size: .
cdr3_aa: CASSPPYVGTGLNIQYF
cdr3_nt: TGTGCCAGCAGTCCCCCTTATGTCGGGACAGGGTTGAACATTCAGTACTTC

d_call: .
v_call: TRBV7-2
j_call: TRBJ2-7
clone_size: .
cdr3_aa: CASSLVSGAYEQYF
cdr3_nt: TGTGCCAGCAGCTTAGTGTCAGGGGCCTACGAGCAGTACTTC

d_call: .
v_call: TRBV12-3/TRBV12-4
j_call: TRBJ2-3
clone_size: few
cdr3_aa: CASSSRPPLLTAQYF
cdr3_nt: TGTGCCAGCAGTTCCCGGCCACCGCTGCTTACGGCGCAGTATTTT

d_call: TRBD1
v_call: TRBV5-5
j_call: TRBJ1-6
clone_size: .
cdr3_aa: CASSASPGQGYSPLHF
cdr3_nt: TGTGCCAGCAGCGCCTCCCCGGGACAGGGATACTCACCCCTCCACTTT

d_call: .
v_call: TRBV20-1
j_call: TRBJ2-7
clone_size: .
cdr3_aa: CSAREEIGPGSYEQYF
cdr3_nt: TGCAGTGCTAGAGAGGAGATAGGACCAGGCTCCTACGAGCAGTACTTC

d_call: .
v_call: TRBV12-3/TRBV12-4
j_call: TRBJ1-1
clone_size: .
cdr3_aa: CASSPRGGDVTEAFF
cdr3_nt: TGTGCCAGCAGTCCCCGGGGTGGGGATGTCACTGAAGCTTTCTTT

d_call: TRBD2
v_call: TRBV3-1
j_call: TRBJ2-7
clone_size: .
cdr3_aa: CASSQGASGPSKSEQYF
cdr3_nt: TGTGCCAGCAGCCAAGGGGCTAGCGGACCTTCCAAGAGCGAGCAGTACTTC

d_call: .
v_call: TRBV28
j_call: TRBJ2-7
clone_size: .
cdr3_aa: CASSSQGRGSYEQYF
cdr3_nt: TGTGCCAGCAGTTCTCAAGGACGGGGCTCCTACGAGCAGTACTTC

d_call: .
v_call: TRBV5-1
j_call: TRBJ2-5
clone_size: few
cdr3_aa: CASSLVPIQETQYF
cdr3_nt: TGCGCCAGCAGCTTGGTACCCATTCAAGAGACCCAGTACTTC

d_call: .
v_call: TRBV10-3
j_call: TRBJ1-2
clone_size: .
cdr3_aa: CANRGNQGYTF
cdr3_nt: TGTGCCAACCGTGGGAATCAGGGCTACACCTTC

d_call: TRBD2
v_call: TRBV7-6
j_call: TRBJ2-3
clone_size: few
cdr3_aa: CASSYIAGSTDTQYF
cdr3_nt: TGTGCCAGCAGCTATATAGCGGGTAGCACAGATACGCAGTATTTT

d_call: TRBD1
v_call: TRBV7-2
j_call: TRBJ1-2
clone_size: .
cdr3_aa: CASSLVGDRGNYGYTF
cdr3_nt: TGTGCCAGCAGCTTAGTGGGGGACAGGGGAAACTATGGCTACACCTTC

d_call: .
v_call: TRBV20-1
j_call: TRBJ2-5
clone_size: .
cdr3_aa: CSASGGPVEQYF
cdr3_nt: TGCAGTGCTAGCGGTGGACCGGTGGAGCAGTACTTC

d_call: .
v_call: TRBV6-5
j_call: TRBJ1-1
clone_size: .
cdr3_aa: CASTPSRGEVDTEAFF
cdr3_nt: TGTGCCAGCACACCTTCAAGGGGGGAGGTGGACACTGAAGCTTTCTTT

d_call: .
v_call: TRBV27
j_call: TRBJ2-7
clone_size: .
cdr3_aa: CASSLSNYYEQYF
cdr3_nt: TGTGCCAGCAGTTTATCGAACTATTACGAGCAGTACTTC

d_call: .
v_call: TRBV21-1
j_call: TRBJ2-7
clone_size: .
cdr3_aa: CASSKGDSLTYEQYF
cdr3_nt: TGTGCCAGCAGCAAAGGGGACAGCTTAACCTACGAGCAGTACTTC

d_call: .
v_call: TRBV29-1
j_call: TRBJ2-5
clone_size: many
cdr3_aa: CSVETDQETQYF
cdr3_nt: TGCAGCGTTGAGACAGACCAAGAGACCCAGTACTTC